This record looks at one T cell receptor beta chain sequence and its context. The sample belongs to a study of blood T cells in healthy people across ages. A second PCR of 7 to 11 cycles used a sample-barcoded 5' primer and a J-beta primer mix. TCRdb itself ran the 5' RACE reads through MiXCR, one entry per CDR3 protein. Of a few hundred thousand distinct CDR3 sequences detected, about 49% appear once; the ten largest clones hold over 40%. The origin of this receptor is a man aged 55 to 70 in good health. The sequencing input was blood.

This CDR3 is CASRLAAETYEQYF. The CDR3 bases are TGCGCCAGCAGGCTAGCGGCAGAAACCTACGAGCAGTACTTC. The chain recombines TRBV5-1 with TRBJ2-5; 7 bases are shared with TRBD2. The DNA end is more similar to TRBJ2-7, so the J call may be wrong. The CDR3 has 14 residues. Germline lookup yields CDR1 SGHRS and CDR2 YFSETQ.